This TCR beta chain was sequenced for a study of CD8+ T cells in alopecia areata. The V and J ends lost 7 bases and 0 bases respectively, with 6 bases between them. Looked up from germline, CDR1 is SQVTM and CDR2 is ANQGSEA. This CDR3 region has 11 residues. Note on this clone: Other DNA sequences in this sample translate to the same CDR3.

RNA was isolated and reverse transcribed to cDNA, the sequencing template. Profiled with immunoSEQ multiplex PCR; TCRdb holds only in-frame clones, not every one. This sample has roughly 250,000 clones, with around two thirds found just once. This TCR derives from a human donor with alopecia areata. The chain links TRBV29-1 to TRBJ1-1, with D hard to call. Material: CD4+ T cells sorted from blood, obtained at week 0. CDR3 in amino acids: CSARLNTEAFF. The CDR3 bases are TGCAGCGCAAGGTTGAACACTGAAGCTTTCTTT.